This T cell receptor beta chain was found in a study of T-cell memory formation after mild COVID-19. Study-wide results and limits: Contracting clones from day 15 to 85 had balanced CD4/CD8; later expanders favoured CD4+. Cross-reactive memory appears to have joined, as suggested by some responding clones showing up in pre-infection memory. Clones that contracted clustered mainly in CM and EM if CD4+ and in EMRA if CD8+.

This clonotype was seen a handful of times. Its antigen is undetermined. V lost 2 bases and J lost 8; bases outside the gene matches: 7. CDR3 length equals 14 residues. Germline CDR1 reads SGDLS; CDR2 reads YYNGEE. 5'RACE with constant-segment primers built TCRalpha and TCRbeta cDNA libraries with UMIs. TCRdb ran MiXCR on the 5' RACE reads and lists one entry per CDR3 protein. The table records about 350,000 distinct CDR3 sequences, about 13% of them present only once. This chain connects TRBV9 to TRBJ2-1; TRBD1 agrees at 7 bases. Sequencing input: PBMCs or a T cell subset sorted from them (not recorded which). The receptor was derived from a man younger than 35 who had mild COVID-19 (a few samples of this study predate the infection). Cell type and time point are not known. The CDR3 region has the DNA TGTGCCAGCAGCGTTGAGGGGCAGGGGGATGAGCAGTTCTTC. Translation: CASSVEGQGDEQFF.